This section outlines one TCR beta chain sequence together with its context. Its target is unknown. Other DNA sequences within the sample encode an identical CDR3. Trimming cost V 3 bases and J 1 base, with 11 bases left between them. CDR3 length: 15 residues. From germline, CDR1 is LNHDA and CDR2 SQIVND (reference sequence). This sample was included in a study of shared clonotypes between healthy human individuals. Findings and caveats of the study: Non-shared clonotypes had lower generation probabilities than clonotypes shared by all four sorted-subset donors. The donor pool, a small one, limited the genetic and exposure-history diversity represented.

Every donor was a Caucasian adult from Nashville, Tennessee. Profiled with immunoSEQ multiplex PCR; TCRdb holds only in-frame clones, not every one. The top ten clones hold 0.1% to 0.15% of a sample with a few million clones, approximately 96% of them seen once. This rearrangement joins TRBV19 to TRBJ2-3, with a possible D match to TRBD2 (6 bases). The sequenced sample was naive CD4+ T cells sorted from blood. The subset denotes: CD45RA+ positively selected. The source is a man aged 18 to 29 in good health. In DNA form, the CDR3 reads TGTGCCAGTAGTATTTGGGGGACTGGCACAGATACGCAGTATTTT. Protein sequence: CASSIWGTGTDTQYF.